This TCR beta chain comes out of a study of cytomegalovirus exposure and HLA in healthy donors. Study-wide findings and caveats: CMV serostatus was the sole immune exposure information available. Rarity marked most TCR sequences, yet some public TCRs occurred in many donors. Earlier results showed most TCR beta V segments being productive about 90% or about 30% of the time. Links to common viral pathogens appeared, in a later analysis, for several of the most significant clusters.

CDR3 length equals 15 residues. Germline V lookup: CDR1 LGHNA, CDR2 YNFKEQ. V dropped 0 bases and J dropped 5; count of bases not matched to a gene: 4. PCR used 60 Vbeta primers and 13 Jbeta primers. Sequencing was performed with immunoSEQ multiplex PCR; in TCRdb, only in-frame clones are kept and a portion is missing. The profile shows about 100,000 clones, about 69% of them singletons. In regard to this clone: Its antigen is unknown.

The rearrangement uses TRBV4-2 and TRBJ1-5; 7 nucleotides line up with TRBD1. This clonotype originated in a human donor in good health. The sequenced sample consisted of PBMCs. The CDR3 spells CASSQDGTEDQPQHF. The CDR3 region has the DNA TGTGCCAGCAGCCAAGATGGGACAGAGGATCAGCCCCAGCATTTT.